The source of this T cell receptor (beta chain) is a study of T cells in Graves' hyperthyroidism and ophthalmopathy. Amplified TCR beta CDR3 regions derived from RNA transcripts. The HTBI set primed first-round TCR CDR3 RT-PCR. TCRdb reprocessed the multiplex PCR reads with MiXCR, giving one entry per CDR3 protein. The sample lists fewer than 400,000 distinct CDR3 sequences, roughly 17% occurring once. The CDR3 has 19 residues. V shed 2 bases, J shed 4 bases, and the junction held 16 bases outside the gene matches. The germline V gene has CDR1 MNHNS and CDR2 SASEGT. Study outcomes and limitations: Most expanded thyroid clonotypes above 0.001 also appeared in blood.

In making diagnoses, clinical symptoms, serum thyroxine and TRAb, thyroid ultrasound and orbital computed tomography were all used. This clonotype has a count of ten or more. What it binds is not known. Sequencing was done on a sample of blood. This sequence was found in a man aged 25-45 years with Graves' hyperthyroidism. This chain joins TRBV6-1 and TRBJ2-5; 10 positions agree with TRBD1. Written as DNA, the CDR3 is TGTGCCAGCAGTGAATATAGGGTGGGGGGGACAGGGGCGCCAGAGACCCAGTACTTC. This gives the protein CASSEYRVGGTGAPETQYF.